Shown below are 25 T cell receptor beta chains from a single sample sequenced in a study of CXCR3-negative and CXCR3-positive naive CD8 T cells (dated by TCRdb to the late 2010s). These receptors lack a known antigen. The sequencing machine was a NextSeq 550. The Human TCR Profiling Kit (MiLaboratory) was used to make UMI-labeled 5' RACE TRB cDNA libraries. TCRdb reprocessed the reads and provides one entry for every CDR3 protein sequence; no DNA is given. The record for this sample contains some 120,000 distinct CDR3 sequences. About 0.34% of the sample is taken by the ten largest. Here is what the overall study found, with its caveats: Compared with CXCR3-negative naive cells, CXCR3-positive naive cells had TRB CDR3s with higher hydrophobicity (lower Kidera factor 4), lower energy, and higher strength and volume indices.

Specimen: naive CXCR3+ CD8+ T cells from blood. Sample cell subset or site, as interpreted from the label and publication: CD45RO-CCR7+CD27+CD95- naive CD8+ T cells expressing CXCR3 (TNR3+). All receptors come from a human donor in good health. Some clones in this sample may be carry-over from other donors' samples.

V and J are TRBV19 and TRBJ2-2. The CDR3 runs 12 residues. The germline V gene has CDR1 LNHDA and CDR2 SQIVND (reference sequence). This CDR3 is CASSAGSGELFF.

The V and J genes are TRBV4-1 and TRBJ2-2. Looked up from germline, CDR1 is MGHRA and CDR2 is YSYEKL. The CDR3 spans 15 residues. CDR3 in amino acids: CASSQQFLSTGELFF.

The rearrangement joins TRBV29-1 to TRBJ2-1; TCRdb's assignment of TRBD1 cannot be checked, as there is no DNA. The CDR3 covers 13 residues. Germline assignment: CDR1 SQVTM and CDR2 ANQGSEA. CDR3 protein: CSVRQGSYNEQFF.

The V and J genes are TRBV29-1 and TRBJ2-3. Germline V gene lookup returns CDR1 SQVTM and CDR2 ANQGSEA. This CDR3 spans 13 amino acids. The CDR3 sequence: CSVEDLHTDTQYF.

The chain carries TRBV28 and TRBJ2-7; TCRdb gives TRBD2 as the D gene, but with no DNA this cannot be confirmed. The CDR3 spans 15 residues. Germline V gene lookup returns CDR1 MDHEN and CDR2 SYDVKM. CDR3 region: CASNRPVEGSDEQYF.

The rearrangement links TRBV28 to TRBJ1-5; TCRdb reports TRBD1, a call that lacks DNA to check it against. In germline, CDR1 is MDHEN, CDR2 SYDVKM. The CDR3 has 15 amino acids. CDR3 sequence: CASSLWGDLNQPQHF.

V usage is TRBV28 and J usage is TRBJ2-4; TCRdb names TRBD1, which stays unverified in the absence of DNA. CDR3 length: 13 amino acids. Germline V gene sequence: CDR1 MDHEN, CDR2 SYDVKM. The CDR3 is CASSFIHGTGDVF.

V gene TRBV5-1 combines with J gene TRBJ1-4; the D call of TRBD1 rests on TCRdb alone, since no DNA is present to check it. Germline V gives CDR1 SGHRS, CDR2 YFSETQ. The CDR3 runs 15 residues. CDR3 region: CASSFSSGGEEKLFF.

The chain carries TRBV27 and TRBJ1-5. Germline values: CDR1 MNHEY, CDR2 SMNVEV (reference sequence). This CDR3 is 16 amino acids long. The CDR3 region is CASSLERNGGNQPQHF.

The V call is TRBV29-1, the J call TRBJ2-7. Per germline, CDR1 SQVTM and CDR2 ANQGSEA. The CDR3 is 13 residues long. The CDR3 loop is CSVLTVNHYEQYF.

The chain couples TRBV19 to TRBJ2-1; TCRdb gives TRBD1 as the D gene, but with no DNA this cannot be confirmed. The germline gives CDR1 LNHDA, CDR2 SQIVND (reference sequence). CDR3 length equals 14 residues. The CDR3 region is CASSIGGLYNEQFF.

The genes are TRBV5-5 and TRBJ2-7. CDR3 length equals 15 residues. Germline V gives CDR1 SGHKS, CDR2 YYEKEE (reference sequence). The CDR3 loop is CASSLDLAVTYEQYF.

V gene TRBV9 combines with J gene TRBJ2-2; the TCRdb D gene call, TRBD1, has no DNA to confirm it. The germline gives CDR1 SGDLS, CDR2 YYNGEE. This CDR3 region has 15 residues. CDR3 in amino acids: CASSLRQDHAGELFF.

The chain employs TRBV6-6 and TRBJ2-3; as DNA is missing, the TRBD1 call by TCRdb cannot be tested. CDR1 is MNHNY and CDR2 is SVGAGI in the germline V gene (reference sequence). The CDR3 covers 15 residues. The CDR3 here is CASSLGRGAIDTQYF.

V and J are TRBV28 and TRBJ1-5. Germline values: CDR1 MDHEN, CDR2 SYDVKM. The CDR3 is 13 residues long. The CDR3 protein is CASRGRSAQPQHF.

V is TRBV5-4 and J is TRBJ2-5. The CDR3 spans 14 residues. Germline V gene data show CDR1 as SGHNT and CDR2 as YYREEE (reference sequence). CDR3: CASSFPPNQETQYF. Using reference TRBV5-4 and TRBJ2-5 for the parts outside the CDR3, the full variable domain is ETGVTQSPTHLIKTRGQQVTLRCSSQSGHNTVSWYQQALGQGPQFIFQYYREEENGRGNFPPRFSGLQFPNYSSELNVNALELDDSALYLCASSFPPNQETQYFGPGTRLLVL.

The J gene is TRBJ2-1, the V gene TRBV29-1; TCRdb proposes TRBD1, but this gene call is untestable without DNA. In germline, CDR1 is SQVTM, CDR2 ANQGSEA. This CDR3 spans 14 amino acids. CDR3 protein: CSVDGGVAYNEQFF.

V and J are TRBV28 and TRBJ2-1; TCRdb picks TRBD1, but there is no DNA to check that call. Per germline, CDR1 MDHEN and CDR2 SYDVKM. The CDR3 covers 16 residues. CDR3 protein: CASSSSRDRVSDEQFF.

The chain couples TRBV5-1 to TRBJ2-3. CDR3 size: 14 residues. The germline V gene has CDR1 SGHRS and CDR2 YFSETQ. This chain's CDR3 is CASSLEATPDTQYF.

This chain links TRBV7-8 with TRBJ2-1. The CDR3 totals 14 residues. Per the germline V gene, CDR1 is SGHVS and CDR2 is FQNEAQ. The CDR3 loop reads CASSLGLRGNRQFF.

V usage is TRBV12-3 or TRBV12-4 and J usage is TRBJ2-2. This CDR3 spans 13 amino acids. CDR3 sequence: CASSLWGSGELFF.

This sequence joins TRBV28 and TRBJ2-2. Germline V gene data show CDR1 as MDHEN and CDR2 as SYDVKM. The CDR3 runs to 12 residues. The CDR3: CASSQWAGELFF. The full variable domain, its missing parts supplied by reference TRBV28 and TRBJ2-2, is DVKVTQSSRYLVKRTGEKVFLECVQDMDHENMFWYRQDPGLGLRLIYFSYDVKMKEKGDIPEGYSVSREKKERFSLILESASTNQTSMYLCASSQWAGELFFGEGSRLTVL.

The chain recombines TRBV13 with TRBJ1-2. Germline CDR1 PRHDT, CDR2 FYEKMQ (reference sequence). The CDR3 sequence is 15 residues long. The CDR3 here is CASSLDRDSRYGYTF.

This chain uses TRBV6-6 with TRBJ2-7; TCRdb indicates TRBD1, and absent DNA this call remains unverified. Germline loops: CDR1 MNHNY, CDR2 SVGAGI (reference sequence). The CDR3 totals 14 residues. CDR3 amino acids: CASSYSGREWEQYF.

The genes are TRBV5-1 and TRBJ2-7; the TCRdb call, TRBD1, lacks DNA for checking. CDR3 length equals 15 residues. Germline-derived CDR1 and CDR2 are SGHRS and YFSETQ. CDR3 sequence: CASSLGRTGSDEQYF.